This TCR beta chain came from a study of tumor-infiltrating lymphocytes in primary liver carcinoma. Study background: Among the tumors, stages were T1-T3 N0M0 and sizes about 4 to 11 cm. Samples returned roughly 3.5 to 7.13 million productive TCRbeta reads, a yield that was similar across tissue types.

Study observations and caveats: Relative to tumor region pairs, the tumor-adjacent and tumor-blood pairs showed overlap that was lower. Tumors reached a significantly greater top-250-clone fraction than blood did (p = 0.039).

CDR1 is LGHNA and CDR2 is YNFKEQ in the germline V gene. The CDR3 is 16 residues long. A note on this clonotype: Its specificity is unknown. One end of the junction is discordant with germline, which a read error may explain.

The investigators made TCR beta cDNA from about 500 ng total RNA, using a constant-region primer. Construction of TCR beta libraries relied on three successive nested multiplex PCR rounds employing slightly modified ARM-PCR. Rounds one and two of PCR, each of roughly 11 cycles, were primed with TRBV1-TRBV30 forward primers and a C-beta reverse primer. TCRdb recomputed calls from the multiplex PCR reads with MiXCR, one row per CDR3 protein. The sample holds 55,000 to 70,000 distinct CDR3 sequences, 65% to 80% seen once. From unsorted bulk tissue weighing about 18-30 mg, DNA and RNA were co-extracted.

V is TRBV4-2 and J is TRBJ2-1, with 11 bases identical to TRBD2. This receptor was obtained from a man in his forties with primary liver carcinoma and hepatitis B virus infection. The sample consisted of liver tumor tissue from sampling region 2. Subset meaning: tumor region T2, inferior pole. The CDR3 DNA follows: TGTGCTAGCAGCCAAGAGACTAGCGGGAATATGGGCGAGCAGTTCTTC. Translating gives CASSQETSGNMGEQFF.